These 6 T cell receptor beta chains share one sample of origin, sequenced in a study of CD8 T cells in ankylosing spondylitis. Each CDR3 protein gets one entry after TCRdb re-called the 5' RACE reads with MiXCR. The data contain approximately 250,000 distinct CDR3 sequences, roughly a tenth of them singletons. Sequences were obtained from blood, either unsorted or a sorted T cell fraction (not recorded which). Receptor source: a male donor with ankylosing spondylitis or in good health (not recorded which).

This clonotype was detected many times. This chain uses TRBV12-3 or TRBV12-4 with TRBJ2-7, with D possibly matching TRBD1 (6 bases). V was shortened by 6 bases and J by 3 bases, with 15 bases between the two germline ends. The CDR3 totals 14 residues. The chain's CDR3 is CASRELDSSYEQYF. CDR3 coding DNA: TGTGCCAGCAGGGAATTGGACAGCAGCTACGAGCAGTACTTC.

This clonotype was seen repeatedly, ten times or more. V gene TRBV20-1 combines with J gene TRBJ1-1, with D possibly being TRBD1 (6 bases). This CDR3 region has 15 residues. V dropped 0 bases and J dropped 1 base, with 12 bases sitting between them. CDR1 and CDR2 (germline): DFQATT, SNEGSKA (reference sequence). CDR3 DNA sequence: TGCAGTGCTAGAGATCCAGGCAGGGGGAACACTGAAGCTTTCTTT. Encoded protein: CSARDPGRGNTEAFF.

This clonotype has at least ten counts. The CDR3 sequence is CAWSVGTRRSYNEQFF. CDR3 nucleotides: TGTGCCTGGAGTGTAGGGACACGACGTTCCTACAATGAGCAGTTCTTC. This chain connects TRBV30 to TRBJ2-1; possibly TRBD1 for D (6 bases). The V end was cut by 0 bases, the J end by 1 base, with 13 bases between. The length of the CDR3 is 16 residues. Germline V lookup: CDR1 GTSNPN, CDR2 SVGIG (reference sequence).

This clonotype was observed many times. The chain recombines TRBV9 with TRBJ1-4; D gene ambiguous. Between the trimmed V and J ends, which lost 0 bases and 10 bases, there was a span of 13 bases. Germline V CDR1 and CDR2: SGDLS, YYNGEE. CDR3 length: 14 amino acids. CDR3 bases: TGTGCCAGCAGCGTAGGCCAGCAGGAAGGAAAACTGTTTTTT. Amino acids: CASSVGQQEGKLFF.

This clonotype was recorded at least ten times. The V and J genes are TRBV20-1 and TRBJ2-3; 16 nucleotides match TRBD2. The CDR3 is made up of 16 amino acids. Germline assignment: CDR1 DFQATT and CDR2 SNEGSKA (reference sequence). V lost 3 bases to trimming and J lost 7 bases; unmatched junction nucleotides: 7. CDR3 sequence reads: CSARGTSGRAPNTQYF. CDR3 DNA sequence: TGCAGTGCTAGGGGGACTAGCGGGAGGGCCCCGAATACGCAGTATTTT.

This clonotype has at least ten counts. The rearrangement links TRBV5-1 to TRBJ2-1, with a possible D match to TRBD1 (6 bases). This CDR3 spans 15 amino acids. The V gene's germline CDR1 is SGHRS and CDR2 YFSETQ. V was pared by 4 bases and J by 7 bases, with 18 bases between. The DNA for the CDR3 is TGCGCCAGCAGCAGGGGGACACCCCCTGGGAATGAGCAGTTCTTC. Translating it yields CASSRGTPPGNEQFF.